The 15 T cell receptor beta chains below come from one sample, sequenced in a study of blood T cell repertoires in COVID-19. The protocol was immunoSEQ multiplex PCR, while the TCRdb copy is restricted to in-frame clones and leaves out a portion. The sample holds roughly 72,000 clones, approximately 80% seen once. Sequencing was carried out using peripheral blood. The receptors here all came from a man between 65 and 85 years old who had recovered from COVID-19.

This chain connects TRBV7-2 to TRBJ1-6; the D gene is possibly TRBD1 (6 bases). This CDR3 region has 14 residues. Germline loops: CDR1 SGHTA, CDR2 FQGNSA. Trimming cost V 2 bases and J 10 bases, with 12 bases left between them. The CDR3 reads CASSLQGIGSPLHF. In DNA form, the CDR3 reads TGTGCCAGCAGCTTACAGGGGATTGGGTCACCCCTCCACTTT.

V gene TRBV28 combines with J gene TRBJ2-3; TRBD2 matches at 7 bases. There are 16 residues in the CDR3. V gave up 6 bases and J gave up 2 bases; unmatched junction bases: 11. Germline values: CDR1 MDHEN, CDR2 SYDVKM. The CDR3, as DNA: TGTGCCAGCAGGGAAATAGCGGGTTTAATCACAGATACGCAGTATTTT. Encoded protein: CASREIAGLITDTQYF.

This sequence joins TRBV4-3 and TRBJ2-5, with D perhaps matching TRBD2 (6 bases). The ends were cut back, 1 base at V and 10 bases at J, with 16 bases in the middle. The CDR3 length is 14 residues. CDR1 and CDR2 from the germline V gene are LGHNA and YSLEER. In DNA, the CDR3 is TGCGCCAGCAGCCAAGTGGTCACTAGCCGCGACCAGTACTTC. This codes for CASSQVVTSRDQYF.

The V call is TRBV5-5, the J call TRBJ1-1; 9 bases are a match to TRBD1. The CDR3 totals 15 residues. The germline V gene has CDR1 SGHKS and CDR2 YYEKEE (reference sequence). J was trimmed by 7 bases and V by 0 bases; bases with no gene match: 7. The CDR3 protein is CASSLVGTGKGEAFF. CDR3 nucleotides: TGTGCCAGCAGCTTGGTTGGGACAGGGAAGGGTGAAGCTTTCTTT.

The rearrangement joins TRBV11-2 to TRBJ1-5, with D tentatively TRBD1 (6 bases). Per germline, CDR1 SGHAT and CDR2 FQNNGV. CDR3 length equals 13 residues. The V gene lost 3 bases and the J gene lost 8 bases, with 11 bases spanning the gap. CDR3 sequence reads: CASSFTGNEPQHF. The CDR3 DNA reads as TGTGCCAGCAGCTTCACAGGGAATGAGCCCCAGCATTTT.

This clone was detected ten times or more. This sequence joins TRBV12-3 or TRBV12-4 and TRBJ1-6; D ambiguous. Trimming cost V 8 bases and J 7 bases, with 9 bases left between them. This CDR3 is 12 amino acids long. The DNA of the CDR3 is TGTGCCAGCGCTGGGCTCAATTCACCCCTCCACTTT. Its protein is CASAGLNSPLHF.

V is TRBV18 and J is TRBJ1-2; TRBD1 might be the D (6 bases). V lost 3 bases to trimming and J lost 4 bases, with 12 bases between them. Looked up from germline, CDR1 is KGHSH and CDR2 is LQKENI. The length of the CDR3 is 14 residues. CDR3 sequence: CASSPSTGFYGYTF. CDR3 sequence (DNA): TGTGCCAGCTCACCTTCGACAGGATTCTATGGCTACACCTTC. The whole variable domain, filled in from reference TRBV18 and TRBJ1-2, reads NAGVMQNPRHLVRRRGQEARLRCSPMKGHSHVYWYRQLPEEGLKFMVYLQKENIIDESGMPKERFSAEFPKEGPSILRIQQVVRGDSAAYFCASSPSTGFYGYTFGSGTRLTVV.

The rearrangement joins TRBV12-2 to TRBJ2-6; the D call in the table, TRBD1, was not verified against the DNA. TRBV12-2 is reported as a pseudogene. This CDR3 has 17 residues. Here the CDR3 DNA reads TGTGCAGGATCCTCGGCCCCGACAGGGGACGGGGCCAACGTCCTGACTTTC. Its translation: CAGSSAPTGDGANVLTF.

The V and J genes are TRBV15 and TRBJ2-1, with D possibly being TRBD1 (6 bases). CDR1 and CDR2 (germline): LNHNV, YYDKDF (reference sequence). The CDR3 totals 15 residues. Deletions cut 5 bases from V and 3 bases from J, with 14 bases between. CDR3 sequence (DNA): TGTGCCACCAGCTGGGGACACACAGACTACAATGAGCAGTTCTTC. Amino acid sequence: CATSWGHTDYNEQFF.

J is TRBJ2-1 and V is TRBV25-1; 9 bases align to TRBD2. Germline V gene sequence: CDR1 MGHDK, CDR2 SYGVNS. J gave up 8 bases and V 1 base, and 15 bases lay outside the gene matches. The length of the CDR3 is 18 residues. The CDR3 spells CASSESPGSSGRNYEQFF. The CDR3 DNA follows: TGTGCCAGCAGTGAATCCCCCGGGAGTAGCGGGAGAAACTATGAGCAGTTCTTC.

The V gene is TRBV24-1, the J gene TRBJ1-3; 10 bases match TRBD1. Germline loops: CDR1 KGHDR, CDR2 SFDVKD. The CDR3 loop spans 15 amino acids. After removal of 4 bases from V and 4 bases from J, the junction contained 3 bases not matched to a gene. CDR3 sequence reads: CATSDVGQGGNTIYF. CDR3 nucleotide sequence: TGTGCCACCAGTGACGTGGGACAGGGGGGAAACACCATATATTTT.

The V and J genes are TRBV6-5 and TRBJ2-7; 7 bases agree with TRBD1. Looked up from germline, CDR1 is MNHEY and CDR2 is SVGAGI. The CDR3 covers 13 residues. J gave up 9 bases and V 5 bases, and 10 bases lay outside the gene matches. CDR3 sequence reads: CASSPRGQGWQYF. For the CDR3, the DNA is TGTGCCAGCAGTCCAAGGGGGCAGGGATGGCAGTACTTC.

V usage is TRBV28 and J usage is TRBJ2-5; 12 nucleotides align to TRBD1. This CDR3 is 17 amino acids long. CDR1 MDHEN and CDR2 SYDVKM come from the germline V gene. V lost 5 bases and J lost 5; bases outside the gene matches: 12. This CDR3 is CASSPGGTGGYSETQYF. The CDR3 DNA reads TGTGCCAGCAGTCCAGGAGGGACAGGGGGCTATTCGGAGACCCAGTACTTC.

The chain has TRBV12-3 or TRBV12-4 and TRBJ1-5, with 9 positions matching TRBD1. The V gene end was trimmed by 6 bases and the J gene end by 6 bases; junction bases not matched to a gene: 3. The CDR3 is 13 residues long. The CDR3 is CASSRQGGQPQHF. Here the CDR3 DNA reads TGTGCCAGCAGCCGACAGGGGGGTCAGCCCCAGCATTTT.

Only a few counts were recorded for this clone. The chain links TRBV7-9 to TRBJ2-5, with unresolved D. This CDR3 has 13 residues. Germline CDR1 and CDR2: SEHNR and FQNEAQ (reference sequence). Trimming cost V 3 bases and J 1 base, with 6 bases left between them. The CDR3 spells CASSFYSQETQYF. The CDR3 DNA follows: TGTGCCAGCAGCTTTTACTCCCAAGAGACCCAGTACTTC.